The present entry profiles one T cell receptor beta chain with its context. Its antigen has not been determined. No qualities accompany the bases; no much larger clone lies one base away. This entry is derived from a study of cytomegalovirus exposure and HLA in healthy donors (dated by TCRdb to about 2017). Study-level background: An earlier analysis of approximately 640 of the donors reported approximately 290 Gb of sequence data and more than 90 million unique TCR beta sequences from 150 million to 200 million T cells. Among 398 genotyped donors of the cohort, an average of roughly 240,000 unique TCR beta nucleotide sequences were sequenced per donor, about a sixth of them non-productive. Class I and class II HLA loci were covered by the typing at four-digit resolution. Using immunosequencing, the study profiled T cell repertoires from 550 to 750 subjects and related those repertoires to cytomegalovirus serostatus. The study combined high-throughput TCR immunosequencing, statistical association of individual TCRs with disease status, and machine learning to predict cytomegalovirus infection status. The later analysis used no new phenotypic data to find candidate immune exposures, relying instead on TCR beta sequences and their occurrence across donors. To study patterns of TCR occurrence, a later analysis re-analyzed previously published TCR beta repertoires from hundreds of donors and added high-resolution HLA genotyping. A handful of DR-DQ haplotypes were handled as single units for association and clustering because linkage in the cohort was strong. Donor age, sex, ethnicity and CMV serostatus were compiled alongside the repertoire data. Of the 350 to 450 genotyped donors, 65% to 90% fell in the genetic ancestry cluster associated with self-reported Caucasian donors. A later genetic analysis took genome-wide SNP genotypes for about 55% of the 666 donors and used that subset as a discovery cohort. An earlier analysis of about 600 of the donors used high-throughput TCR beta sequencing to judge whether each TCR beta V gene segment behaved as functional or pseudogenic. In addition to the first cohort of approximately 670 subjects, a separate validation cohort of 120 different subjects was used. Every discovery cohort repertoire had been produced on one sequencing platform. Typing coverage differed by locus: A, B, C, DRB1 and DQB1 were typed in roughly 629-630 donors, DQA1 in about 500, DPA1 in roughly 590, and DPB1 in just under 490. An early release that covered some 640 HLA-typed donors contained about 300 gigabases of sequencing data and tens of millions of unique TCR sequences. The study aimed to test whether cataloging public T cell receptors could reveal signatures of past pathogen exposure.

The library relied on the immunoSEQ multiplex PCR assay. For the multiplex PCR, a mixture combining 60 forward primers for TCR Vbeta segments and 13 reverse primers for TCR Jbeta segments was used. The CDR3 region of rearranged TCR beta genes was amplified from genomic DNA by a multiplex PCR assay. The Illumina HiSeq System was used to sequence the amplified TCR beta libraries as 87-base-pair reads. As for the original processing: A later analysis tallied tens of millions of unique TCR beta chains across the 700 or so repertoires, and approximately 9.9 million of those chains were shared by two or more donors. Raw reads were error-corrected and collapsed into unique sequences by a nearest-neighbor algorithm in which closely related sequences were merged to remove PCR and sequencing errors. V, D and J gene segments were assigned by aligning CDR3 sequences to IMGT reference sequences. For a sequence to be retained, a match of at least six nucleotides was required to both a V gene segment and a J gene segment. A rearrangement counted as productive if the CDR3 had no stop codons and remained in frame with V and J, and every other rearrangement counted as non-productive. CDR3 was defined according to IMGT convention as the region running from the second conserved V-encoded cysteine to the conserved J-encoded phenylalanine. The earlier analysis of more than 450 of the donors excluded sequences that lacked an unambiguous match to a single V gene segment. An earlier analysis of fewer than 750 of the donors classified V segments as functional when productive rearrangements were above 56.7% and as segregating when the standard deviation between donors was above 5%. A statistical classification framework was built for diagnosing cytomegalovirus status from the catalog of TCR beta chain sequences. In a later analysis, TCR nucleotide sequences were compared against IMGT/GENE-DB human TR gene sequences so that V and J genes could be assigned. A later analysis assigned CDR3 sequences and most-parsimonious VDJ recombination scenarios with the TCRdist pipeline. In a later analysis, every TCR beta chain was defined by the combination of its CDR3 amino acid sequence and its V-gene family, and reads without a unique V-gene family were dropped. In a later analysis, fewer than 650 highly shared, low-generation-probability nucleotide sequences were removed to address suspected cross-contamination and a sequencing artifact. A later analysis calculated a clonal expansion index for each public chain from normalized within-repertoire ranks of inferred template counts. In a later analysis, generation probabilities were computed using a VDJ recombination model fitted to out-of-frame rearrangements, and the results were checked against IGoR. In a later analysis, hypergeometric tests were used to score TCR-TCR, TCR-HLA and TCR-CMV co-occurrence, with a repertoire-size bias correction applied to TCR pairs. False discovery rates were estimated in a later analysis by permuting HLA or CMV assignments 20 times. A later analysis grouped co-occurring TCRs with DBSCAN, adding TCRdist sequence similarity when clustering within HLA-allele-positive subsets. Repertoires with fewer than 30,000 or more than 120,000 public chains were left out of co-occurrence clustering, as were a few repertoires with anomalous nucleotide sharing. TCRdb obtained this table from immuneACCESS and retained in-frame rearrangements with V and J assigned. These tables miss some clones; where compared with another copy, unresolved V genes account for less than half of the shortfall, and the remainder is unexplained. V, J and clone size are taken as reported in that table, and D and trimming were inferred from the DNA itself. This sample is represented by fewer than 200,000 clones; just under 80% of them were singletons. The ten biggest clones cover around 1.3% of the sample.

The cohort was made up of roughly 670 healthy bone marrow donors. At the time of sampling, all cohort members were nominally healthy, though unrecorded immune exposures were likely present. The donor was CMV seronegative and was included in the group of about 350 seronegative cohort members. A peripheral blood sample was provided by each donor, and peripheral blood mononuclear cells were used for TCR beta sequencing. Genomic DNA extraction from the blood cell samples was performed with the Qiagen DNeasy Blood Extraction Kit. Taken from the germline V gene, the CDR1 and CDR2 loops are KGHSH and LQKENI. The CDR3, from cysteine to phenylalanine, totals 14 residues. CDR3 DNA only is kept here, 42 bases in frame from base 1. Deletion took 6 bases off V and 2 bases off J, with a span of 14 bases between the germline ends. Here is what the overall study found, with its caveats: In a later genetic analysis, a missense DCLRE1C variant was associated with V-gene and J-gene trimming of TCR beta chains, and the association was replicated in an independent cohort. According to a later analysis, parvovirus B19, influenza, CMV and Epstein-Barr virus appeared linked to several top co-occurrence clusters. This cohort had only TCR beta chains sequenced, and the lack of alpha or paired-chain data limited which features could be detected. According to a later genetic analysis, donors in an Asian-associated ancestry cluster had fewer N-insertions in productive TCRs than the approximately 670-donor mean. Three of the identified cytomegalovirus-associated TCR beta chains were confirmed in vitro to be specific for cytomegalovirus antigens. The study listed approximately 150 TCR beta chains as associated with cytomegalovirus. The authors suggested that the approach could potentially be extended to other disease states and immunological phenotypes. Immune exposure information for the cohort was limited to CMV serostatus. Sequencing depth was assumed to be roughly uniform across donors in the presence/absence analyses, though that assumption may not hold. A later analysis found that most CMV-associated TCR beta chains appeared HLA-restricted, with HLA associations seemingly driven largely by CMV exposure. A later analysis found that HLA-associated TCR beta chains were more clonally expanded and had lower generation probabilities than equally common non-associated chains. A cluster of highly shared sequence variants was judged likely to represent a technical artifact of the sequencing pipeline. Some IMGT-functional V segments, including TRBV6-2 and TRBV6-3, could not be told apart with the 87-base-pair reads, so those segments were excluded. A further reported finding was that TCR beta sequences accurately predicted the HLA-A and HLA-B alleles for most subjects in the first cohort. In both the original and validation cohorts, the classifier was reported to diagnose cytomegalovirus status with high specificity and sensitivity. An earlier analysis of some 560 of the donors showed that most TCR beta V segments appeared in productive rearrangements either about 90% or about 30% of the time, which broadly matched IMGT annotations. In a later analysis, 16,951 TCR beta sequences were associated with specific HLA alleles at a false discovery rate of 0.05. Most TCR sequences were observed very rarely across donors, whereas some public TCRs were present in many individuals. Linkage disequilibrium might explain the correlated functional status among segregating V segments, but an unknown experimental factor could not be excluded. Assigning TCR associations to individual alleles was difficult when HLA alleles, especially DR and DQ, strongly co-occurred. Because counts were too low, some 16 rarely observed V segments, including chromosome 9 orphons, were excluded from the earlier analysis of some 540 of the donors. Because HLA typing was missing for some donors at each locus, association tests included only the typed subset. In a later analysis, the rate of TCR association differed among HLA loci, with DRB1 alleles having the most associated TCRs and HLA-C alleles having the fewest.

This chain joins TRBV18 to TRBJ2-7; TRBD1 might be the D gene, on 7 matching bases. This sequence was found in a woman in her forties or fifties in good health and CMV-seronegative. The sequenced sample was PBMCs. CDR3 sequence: CASSPGGGTYEQYF. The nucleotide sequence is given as TGTGCCAGCTCCCCAGGGGGAGGAACCTACGAGCAGTACTTC.